This entry features one T cell receptor (beta chain) sequence. This sample was included in a study of cytomegalovirus exposure and HLA in healthy donors. This CDR3 contains 16 residues. Per germline, CDR1 ENHRY and CDR2 SYGVKD. With 4 bases removed from V and 4 bases from J, the gap between germline ends came to 18 bases. Primers for the PCR totalled 60 Vbeta and 13 Jbeta. TCRdb's copy holds only in-frame clones and misses some; the assay was immunoSEQ multiplex PCR. This sample yields approximately 110,000 clones, of which around 80% are seen a single time; approximately 0.24% belongs to the top ten.

Sequencing was done on a sample of PBMCs. The J gene is TRBJ2-3, the V gene TRBV10-3, with TRBD1 as a possible D gene (5 bases). The sequence derives from a man aged 50 to 60 in good health and CMV-seronegative. In DNA form, the CDR3 reads TGTGCCATCAGTGGGGGCGGAGTGAGGAGTTCAGATACGCAGTATTTT. It translates to CAISGGGVRSSDTQYF.